These 5 T cell receptor beta chains were all obtained from the same sample, sequenced in a study of T-cell memory formation after mild COVID-19. One entry per CDR3 protein, called by TCRdb with MiXCR from the 5' RACE reads. The sample includes nearly 110,000 distinct CDR3 sequences, approximately 13% seen only once; the top ten take around 30%. The sequencing input was PBMCs or a T cell subset sorted from them (not recorded which). Receptors originate from an adult woman who had mild COVID-19 (a few samples of this study predate the infection). Cell type and time point are not known.

The chain couples TRBV7-9 to TRBJ1-5; possibly TRBD1 for D (6 bases). Germline V gives CDR1 SEHNR, CDR2 FQNEAQ (reference sequence). Trimming took 1 base from V and 0 from J, leaving 7 bases between them. This CDR3 has 15 amino acids. The CDR3 sequence is CASSLDRDSNQPQHF. The CDR3 nucleotides are TGTGCCAGCAGCTTAGACAGGGATAGCAATCAGCCCCAGCATTTT.

The V gene is TRBV4-1, the J gene TRBJ1-2, with unresolved D. Trimming took 1 base from V and 0 from J, leaving 3 bases between them. The CDR3 has 13 amino acids. Germline loops: CDR1 MGHRA, CDR2 YSYEKL. The DNA of the CDR3 is TGCGCCAGCAGCCAAGGAGCTAACTATGGCTACACCTTC. This gives the protein CASSQGANYGYTF.

V usage is TRBV7-2 and J usage is TRBJ2-7; no clear D. Looked up from germline, CDR1 is SGHTA and CDR2 is FQGNSA. Trimming left V 4 bases short and J 0 bases short, with 10 bases between. The CDR3 extends over 14 amino acids. Here the CDR3 DNA reads TGTGCCAGCAGCTCAATATTAAGCTCCTACGAGCAGTACTTC. It specifies CASSSILSSYEQYF.

The chain joins TRBV13 to TRBJ2-7, with D hard to call. This CDR3 spans 15 amino acids. Germline assignment: CDR1 PRHDT and CDR2 FYEKMQ (reference sequence). V was trimmed by 5 bases and J by 2 bases, leaving 16 bases between them. CDR3 protein: CASSHTSAYAYEQYF. CDR3 DNA sequence: TGTGCCAGCAGCCACACTTCTGCTTACGCCTACGAGCAGTACTTC.

This clonotype appeared a few times. The rearrangement uses TRBV19 and TRBJ2-3; D may be TRBD2 (6 bases). Germline CDR1 reads LNHDA; CDR2 reads SQIVND (reference sequence). The CDR3 is 17 amino acids. Deletions cut 7 bases from V and 4 bases from J, with 24 bases between. CDR3 sequence: CASKQPGVRFSADTQYF. Written as DNA, the CDR3 is TGTGCCAGTAAACAGCCGGGAGTCAGATTCAGCGCAGATACGCAGTATTTT.